The clone carrying this T cell receptor beta chain was detected once. Its matching antigen is unknown. The table came from immunoSEQ multiplex PCR; TCRdb's copy has only in-frame clones and leaves some out. Found here are 150,000 to 200,000 clones, approximately 90% of them singletons; the top ten hold 1.1% to 1.5%. This entry comes from a study of T cell responses to AZD1222 COVID-19 vaccine. Study observations and caveats: Of the AZD1222 recipients, only five to seven were seropositive at baseline. Spike was spanned by vaccine-associated CD4 TCRs, which were dominant at 160-218 and 743-854.

The sequence was obtained from an adult in good health. The specimen was peripheral blood, collected on day 0 of AZD1222 vaccination.

CDR3 DNA sequence: TGTGCCAGCAGCCAAGTTACAGGCGAGCAGTACTTC. Translating it yields CASSQVTGEQYF. This chain connects TRBV3-1 (or the pseudogene TRBV3-2) to TRBJ2-7; D possibly corresponds to TRBD1 (5 bases). V was cut by 1 base and J by 6 bases, with 7 bases left in between. The CDR3 has 12 amino acids. The germline CDR1 and CDR2 sequences are LGHDT and YNNKEL (reference sequence).